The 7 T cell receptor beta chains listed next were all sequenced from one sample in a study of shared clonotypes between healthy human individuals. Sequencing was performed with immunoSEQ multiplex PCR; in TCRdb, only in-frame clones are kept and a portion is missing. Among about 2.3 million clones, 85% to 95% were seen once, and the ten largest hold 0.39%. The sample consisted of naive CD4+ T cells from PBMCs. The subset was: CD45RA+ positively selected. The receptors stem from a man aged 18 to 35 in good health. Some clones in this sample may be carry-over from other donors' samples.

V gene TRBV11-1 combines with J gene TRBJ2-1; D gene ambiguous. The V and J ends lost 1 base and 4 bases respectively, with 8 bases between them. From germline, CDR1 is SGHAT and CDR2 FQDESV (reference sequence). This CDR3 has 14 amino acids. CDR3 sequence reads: CASSLGPRYNEQFF. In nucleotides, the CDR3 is TGTGCCAGCAGCTTAGGTCCCCGGTACAATGAGCAGTTCTTC.

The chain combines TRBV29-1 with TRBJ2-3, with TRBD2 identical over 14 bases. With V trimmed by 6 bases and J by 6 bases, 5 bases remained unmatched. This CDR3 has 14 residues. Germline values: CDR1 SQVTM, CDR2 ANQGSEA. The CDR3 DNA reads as TGCAGCGTCGGACTAGCGGGAGGAGCGGATACGCAGTATTTT. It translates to CSVGLAGGADTQYF.

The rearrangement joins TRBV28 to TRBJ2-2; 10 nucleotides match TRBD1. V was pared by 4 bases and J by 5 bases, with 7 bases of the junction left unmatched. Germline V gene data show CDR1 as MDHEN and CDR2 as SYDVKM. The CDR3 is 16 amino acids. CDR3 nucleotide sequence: TGTGCCAGCAGTTCCCGGACAGGGGGAGGTACCGGGGAGCTGTTTTTT. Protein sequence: CASSSRTGGGTGELFF.

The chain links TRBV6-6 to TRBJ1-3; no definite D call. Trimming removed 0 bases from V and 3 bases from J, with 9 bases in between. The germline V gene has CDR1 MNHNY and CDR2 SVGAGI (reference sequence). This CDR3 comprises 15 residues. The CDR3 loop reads CASSYSRVDGNTIYF. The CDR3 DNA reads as TGTGCCAGCAGTTACTCGCGGGTCGATGGAAACACCATATATTTT.

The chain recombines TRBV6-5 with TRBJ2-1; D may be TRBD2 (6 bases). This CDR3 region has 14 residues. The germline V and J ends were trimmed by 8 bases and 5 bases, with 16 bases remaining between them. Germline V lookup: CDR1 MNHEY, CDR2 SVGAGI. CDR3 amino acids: CASGRDLTNNEQFF. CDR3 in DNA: TGTGCCAGCGGGCGGGACTTGACGAACAATGAGCAGTTCTTC.

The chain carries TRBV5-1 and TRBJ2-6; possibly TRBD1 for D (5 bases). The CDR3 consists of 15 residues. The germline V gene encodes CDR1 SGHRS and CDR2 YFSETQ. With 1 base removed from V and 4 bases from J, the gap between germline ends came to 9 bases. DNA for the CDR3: TGCGCCAGCAGCTTGATAGGGGAAGGGGCCAACGTCCTGACTTTC. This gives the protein CASSLIGEGANVLTF.

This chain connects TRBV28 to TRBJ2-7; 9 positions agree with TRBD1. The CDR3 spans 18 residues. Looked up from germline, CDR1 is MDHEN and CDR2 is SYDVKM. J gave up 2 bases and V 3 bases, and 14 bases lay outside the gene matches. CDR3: CASSFRALFGQGPYEQYF. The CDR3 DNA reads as TGTGCCAGCAGTTTTAGGGCCCTCTTCGGACAGGGGCCCTACGAGCAGTACTTC.